This paragraph covers one T cell receptor beta chain sequence. The antigen is unknown. These data are taken from a study of blood T cells in healthy people across ages. Findings and caveats of the study: A strong correlation was seen between TCR beta diversity and naive T cell percentage.

Sample-barcoded 5' priming and a J-beta primer mix drove a second PCR of 7 to 11 cycles. Each cDNA molecule received a tag from a template-switch adaptor that had 12 random nucleotides. Individual samples furnished no less than 2.5 million CDR3-containing paired-end reads apiece. MiXCR was run by TCRdb on the 5' RACE reads, yielding one entry per CDR3 protein. The sample yields 600,000 to 800,000 distinct CDR3 sequences, 52% seen once. The germline V gene has CDR1 MNHNY and CDR2 SVGAGI (reference sequence). CDR3 length equals 15 residues. V was cut by 0 bases and J by 2 bases, with 5 bases left in between.

This sequence was found in an elderly woman in good health. This chain connects TRBV6-6 to TRBJ2-6; D unresolved. The sequenced sample consisted of blood. The CDR3 is CASSYSVAGANVLTF. The CDR3 DNA follows: TGTGCCAGCAGTTACTCTGTCGCTGGGGCCAACGTCCTGACTTTC.